Listed here are 21 T cell receptor beta chains from one sample, sequenced in a study of blood T cell repertoires in COVID-19. Libraries were prepared by immunoSEQ multiplex PCR; TCRdb keeps only in-frame clonotypes and omits some of them. The sample yields about 97,000 clones, about 85% seen once. The sequencing sample was made of peripheral blood. These TCRs come from a woman aged 50 to 60 with COVID-19, enrolled during active disease.

This sequence joins TRBV7-9 and TRBJ2-3, with a tentative D call TRBD2 (5 bases). The CDR3 sequence is 14 residues long. The germline V gene has CDR1 SEHNR and CDR2 FQNEAQ (reference sequence). The ends were cut back, 4 bases at V and 2 bases at J, with 10 bases in the middle. The chain's CDR3 is CASSWTDATDTQYF. The CDR3 bases are TGTGCCAGCAGCTGGACTGATGCCACAGATACGCAGTATTTT.

The chain has TRBV5-5 and TRBJ1-1; D is perhaps TRBD1 (6 bases). Trimming pared 3 bases from V and 7 bases from J, leaving 10 bases between. Germline CDR1 is SGHKS and CDR2 is YYEKEE (reference sequence). The CDR3 spans 12 residues. In DNA form, the CDR3 reads TGTGCCAGCAGCTCACAGGGAGATGAAGCTTTCTTT. Protein: CASSSQGDEAFF.

This chain joins TRBV7-2 and TRBJ2-7, with 8 bases that match TRBD1. Germline trimming cut 1 base from V and 6 bases from J; bases unmatched to any gene: 5. CDR1 is SGHTA, CDR2 FQGNSA, per germline. The CDR3 runs to 14 residues. CDR3 coding DNA: TGTGCCAGCAGCTTAGGTTACAGGGGGATCGAGCAGTACTTC. Translating it yields CASSLGYRGIEQYF.

On this clone itself: The same CDR3 also results from other DNA sequences found in this sample. The chain is built from TRBV21-1 and TRBJ1-2. TRBV21-1 is designated a pseudogene. This CDR3 has 14 amino acids. CDR3 region: CASSKGEGGGGYTF. The CDR3 nucleotides are TGTGCCAGCAGCAAAGGGGAGGGGGGAGGTGGCTACACCTTC.

The chain carries TRBV11-1 and TRBJ2-7; tentatively, D is TRBD1 (5 bases). Trimming took off 1 base at V and 1 base at J, with 14 bases between the two ends. CDR1 is SGHAT, CDR2 FQDESV, per germline (reference sequence). The CDR3 is 16 residues long. The CDR3 here is CASSLVGTGKSYEQYF. CDR3 nucleotide sequence: TGTGCCAGCAGCTTAGTCGGTACAGGAAAATCCTACGAGCAGTACTTC.

The chain has TRBV7-2 and TRBJ2-7; TRBD2 matches at 16 bases. Germline CDR1 SGHTA, CDR2 FQGNSA. Trimming removed 5 bases from V and 2 bases from J; junction bases left unmatched: 3. CDR3 length equals 16 residues. In nucleotides, the CDR3 is TGTGCCAGCAGCGCCGGGACTAGCGGGGGGGCCTACGAGCAGTACTTC. Protein product: CASSAGTSGGAYEQYF.

V and J are TRBV2 and TRBJ1-5; no definite D call. CDR3 length: 14 residues. CDR1 and CDR2 (germline): SNHLY, FYNNEI. The V gene lost 7 bases and the J gene lost 5 bases, with 15 bases spanning the gap. The CDR3 nucleotides read TGTGCCAGCAAGGGCCCGGGGATGGATCAGCCCCAGCATTTT. This gives the protein CASKGPGMDQPQHF.

The gene calls are TRBV4-1 and TRBJ1-6; unclear D gene. This CDR3 has 15 residues. The germline CDR1 and CDR2 sequences are MGHRA and YSYEKL. V gave up 2 bases and J gave up 9 bases, with 14 bases separating them. The CDR3 is CASSQMLWFGSPLHF. The CDR3 region has the DNA TGCGCCAGCAGCCAAATGTTGTGGTTCGGTTCACCCCTCCACTTT.

This chain uses TRBV30 with TRBJ2-7; TRBD1 matches at 9 bases. In germline, CDR1 is GTSNPN, CDR2 SVGIG (reference sequence). This CDR3 spans 13 amino acids. After removal of 5 bases from V and 4 bases from J, the junction contained 6 bases not matched to a gene. This chain's CDR3 is CAWGTGRKYEQYF. The DNA of the CDR3 is TGTGCCTGGGGGACAGGGAGAAAGTACGAGCAGTACTTC.

The V and J genes are TRBV9 and TRBJ1-1; 9 bases match TRBD1. The V and J ends lost 3 bases and 3 bases, in that order; junction bases with no gene match: 6. From germline, CDR1 is SGDLS and CDR2 YYNGEE. This CDR3 spans 15 amino acids. Here the CDR3 reads CASSARTGADTEAFF. As DNA, the CDR3 is TGTGCCAGCAGCGCCCGGACAGGGGCGGACACTGAAGCTTTCTTT.

V usage is TRBV7-2 and J usage is TRBJ1-2; 8 bases are a match to TRBD1. J gave up 4 bases and V 6 bases, and 10 bases lay outside the gene matches. There are 15 residues in the CDR3. In germline, CDR1 is SGHTA, CDR2 FQGNSA. For the CDR3, the DNA is TGTGCCAGCAGTTCCGGACAGGGCAGGGGCTATGGCTACACCTTC. This encodes CASSSGQGRGYGYTF. Full variable domain (missing parts from reference TRBV7-2 and TRBJ1-2): GAGVSQSPSNKVTEKGKDVELRCDPISGHTALYWYRQSLGQGLEFLIYFQGNSAPDKSGLPSDRFSAERTGGSVSTLTIQRTQQEDSAVYLCASSSGQGRGYGYTFGSGTRLTVV.

V and J are TRBV28 and TRBJ2-1; D might be TRBD2 (7 bases). Germline CDR1 reads MDHEN; CDR2 reads SYDVKM. The CDR3 spans 17 residues. Between the trimmed V and J ends, which lost 5 bases and 0 bases, there was a span of 17 bases. The CDR3 sequence: CASSHQRGGSSYNEQFF. CDR3 in DNA: TGTGCCAGCAGTCATCAGAGGGGGGGGAGCTCCTACAATGAGCAGTTCTTC.

The chain has TRBV27 and TRBJ1-6; 7 nucleotides align to TRBD1. V was clipped by 8 bases and J by 10 bases; unmatched bases: 8. CDR1 is MNHEY and CDR2 is SMNVEV in the germline V gene (reference sequence). This CDR3 comprises 13 residues. The DNA for the CDR3 is TGTGCCAGCCGAGACAGGGTGGGATCACCCCTCCACTTT. Translating it yields CASRDRVGSPLHF.

The rearrangement joins TRBV6-1 to TRBJ2-3, with 8 positions matching TRBD2. Per germline, CDR1 MNHNS and CDR2 SASEGT. The CDR3 has 16 amino acids. J lost 1 base, V lost 3 bases, and 6 bases had no gene match. The CDR3 sequence is CASSEGLVPGTDTQYF. CDR3 DNA: TGTGCCAGCAGTGAGGGACTAGTTCCCGGCACAGATACGCAGTATTTT.

The chain uses TRBV7-9 and TRBJ2-7; no definite D call. The CDR3 covers 14 residues. CDR1 is SEHNR and CDR2 is FQNEAQ in the germline V gene (reference sequence). V was clipped by 2 bases and J by 2 bases, with 10 bases between them. DNA of the CDR3: TGTGCCAGCAGCTTATTATTGGCCCCCTACGAGCAGTACTTC. It is translated as CASSLLLAPYEQYF.

The J gene is TRBJ1-2, the V gene TRBV5-1; TRBD1 might be the D (6 bases). Germline lookup yields CDR1 SGHRS and CDR2 YFSETQ. CDR3 size: 14 residues. V was pared by 4 bases and J by 12 bases, with 22 bases between. The CDR3 loop is CASSLEGQVQADTF. The CDR3 region has the DNA TGCGCCAGCAGCCTGGAGGGACAAGTGCAAGCTGACACCTTC.

This chain connects TRBV7-3 to TRBJ2-5; 7 bases line up with TRBD2. This CDR3 contains 16 residues. Trimming at V came to 4 bases and at J to 5 bases, leaving 13 bases not matched to a gene. The germline gives CDR1 SGHTA, CDR2 FQGTGA. CDR3 loop: CASSSGLDRYGETQYF. CDR3 in DNA: TGTGCCAGCAGCTCAGGACTAGACCGGTATGGGGAGACCCAGTACTTC.

The chain's CDR3 is CASSRGQENSNQPQHF. For the CDR3, the DNA is TGTGCCAGTAGTAGGGGACAGGAGAATAGCAATCAGCCCCAGCATTTT. The chain carries TRBV19 and TRBJ1-5; 8 bases are a match to TRBD1. The V gene's germline CDR1 is LNHDA and CDR2 SQIVND (reference sequence). The CDR3 totals 16 residues. V trimming: 4 bases; J trimming: 0 bases; junction bases outside the gene matches: 5. The full variable domain, rest sourced from reference TRBV19 and TRBJ1-5, is DGGITQSPKYLFRKEGQNVTLSCEQNLNHDAMYWYRQDPGQGLRLIYYSQIVNDFQKGDIAEGYSVSREKKESFPLTVTSAQKNPTAFYLCASSRGQENSNQPQHFGDGTRLSIL.

The rearrangement links TRBV10-3 to TRBJ2-7, with TRBD2 as a possible D gene (6 bases). Trimming stripped 1 base from V and 4 bases from J, with 8 bases between. The CDR3 runs to 13 residues. CDR1 ENHRY and CDR2 SYGVKD come from the germline V gene. The CDR3 nucleotides read TGTGCCATCAGTGAGTTAGGAGGGTACGAGCAGTACTTC. It translates to CAISELGGYEQYF.

The chain is built from TRBV4-1 and TRBJ1-4, with 10 bases matching TRBD1. This CDR3 contains 17 residues. CDR1 is MGHRA and CDR2 is YSYEKL in the germline V gene. V lost 1 base to trimming and J lost 10 bases; unmatched junction nucleotides: 12. CDR3 in amino acids: CASSQVLPGQGLGKLFF. DNA of the CDR3: TGCGCCAGCAGCCAAGTACTACCGGGACAGGGGCTGGGAAAACTGTTTTTT.

The CDR3 loop is CASNTRDRVKAFF. CDR3 nucleotides: TGTGCCAGCAATACCCGGGACAGGGTCAAAGCTTTCTTT. The chain joins TRBV6-5 to TRBJ1-1; 9 nucleotides match TRBD1. There are 13 residues in the CDR3. V was pared by 7 bases and J by 9 bases, with 9 bases of the junction left unmatched. Germline CDR1 is MNHEY and CDR2 is SVGAGI.